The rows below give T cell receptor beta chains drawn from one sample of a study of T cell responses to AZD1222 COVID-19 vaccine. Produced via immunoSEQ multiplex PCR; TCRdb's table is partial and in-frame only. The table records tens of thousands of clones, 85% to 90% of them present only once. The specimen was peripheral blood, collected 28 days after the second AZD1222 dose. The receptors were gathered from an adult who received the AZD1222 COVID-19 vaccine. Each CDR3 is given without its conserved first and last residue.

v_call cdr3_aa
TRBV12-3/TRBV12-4 ASSQHLQGEAF
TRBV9 ASSVALPGSGGELF
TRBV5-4 ASSRIGQAVYGYT
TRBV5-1 ASSFRGADEQY
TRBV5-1 ASSLGRLRPQETQY
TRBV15 ATSRGLAGGAYEQY
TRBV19 ASSEGQGAGT
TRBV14 ASSQRETQY
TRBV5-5 ASSKDTGTYYGYT
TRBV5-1 ASSLGLAGEFNEQF
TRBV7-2 ASSQERVRNSPLH
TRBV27 ASSPTGLAVFGQF
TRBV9 ASSQAGTGEETQY
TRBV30 AWSLLAGGELF
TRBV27 ASSLWDRGAGYT
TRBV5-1 ASSSGQPVDEQF
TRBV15 ATSRGQLLSYNEQF
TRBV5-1 ASSLRTDEKLF
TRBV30 AWSGGLQETQY
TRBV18 ASSLTSPRGGNQPQH
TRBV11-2 ASSLLASGSNEQF
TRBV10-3 AISEAGTTTIY
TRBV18 ASSPSLAGPNTGELF
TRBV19 ASSRGGAAYGYT
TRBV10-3 AISESTGPQGTDTQY
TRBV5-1 ASSLEVSTQQY
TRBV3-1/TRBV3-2 ASAFASANYGYT
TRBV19 ASSKTSATTEAF
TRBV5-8 ASSPDRANTGELF
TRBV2 ASSEGRHGGKAF
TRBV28 ASSLSGAGNTIY
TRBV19 ASSIGTSGGKETQY
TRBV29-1 SVRGPSRDTQY
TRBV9 ASSVGNTGELF
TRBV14 ASSQDLLAGAGELF
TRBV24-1 ATSDSLTFGYT
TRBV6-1 ASSESVGGNYGYT
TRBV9 ASSALAAASYEQY
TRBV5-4 ASSSGQPGSEQY
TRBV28 ASSLGGEETQY
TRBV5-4 ASSLDGSTDTQY
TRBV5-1 ASSRGTDSYGYT
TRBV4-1 ASSQDQVTSEKLF
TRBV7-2 ASSLVTGGGSPLH
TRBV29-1 SVGESSGNTIY
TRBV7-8 ASSLARGTIGETQY
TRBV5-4 ASSNRDGGRGAGYT
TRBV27 ASRVGGAPNEKLF
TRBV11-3 ASSNGDQDTQY
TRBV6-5 ASSYSAGKGYEQY
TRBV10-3 AISATGTGNTGELF